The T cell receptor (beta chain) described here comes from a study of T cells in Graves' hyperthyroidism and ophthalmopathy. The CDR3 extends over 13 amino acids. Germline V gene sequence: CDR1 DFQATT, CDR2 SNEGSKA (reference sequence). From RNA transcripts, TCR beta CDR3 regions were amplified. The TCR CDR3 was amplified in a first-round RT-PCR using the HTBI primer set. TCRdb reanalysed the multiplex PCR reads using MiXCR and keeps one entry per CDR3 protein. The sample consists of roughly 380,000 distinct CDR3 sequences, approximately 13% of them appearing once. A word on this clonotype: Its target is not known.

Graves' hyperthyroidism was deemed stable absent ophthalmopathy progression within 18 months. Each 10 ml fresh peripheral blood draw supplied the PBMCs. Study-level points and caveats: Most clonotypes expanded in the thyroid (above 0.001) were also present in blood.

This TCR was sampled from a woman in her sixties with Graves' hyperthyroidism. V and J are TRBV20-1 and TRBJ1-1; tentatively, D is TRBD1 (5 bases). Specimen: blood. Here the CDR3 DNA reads TGCAGAACCCGTTACCCGGGGGGCACTGAAGCTTTCTTT. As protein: CRTRYPGGTEAFF.